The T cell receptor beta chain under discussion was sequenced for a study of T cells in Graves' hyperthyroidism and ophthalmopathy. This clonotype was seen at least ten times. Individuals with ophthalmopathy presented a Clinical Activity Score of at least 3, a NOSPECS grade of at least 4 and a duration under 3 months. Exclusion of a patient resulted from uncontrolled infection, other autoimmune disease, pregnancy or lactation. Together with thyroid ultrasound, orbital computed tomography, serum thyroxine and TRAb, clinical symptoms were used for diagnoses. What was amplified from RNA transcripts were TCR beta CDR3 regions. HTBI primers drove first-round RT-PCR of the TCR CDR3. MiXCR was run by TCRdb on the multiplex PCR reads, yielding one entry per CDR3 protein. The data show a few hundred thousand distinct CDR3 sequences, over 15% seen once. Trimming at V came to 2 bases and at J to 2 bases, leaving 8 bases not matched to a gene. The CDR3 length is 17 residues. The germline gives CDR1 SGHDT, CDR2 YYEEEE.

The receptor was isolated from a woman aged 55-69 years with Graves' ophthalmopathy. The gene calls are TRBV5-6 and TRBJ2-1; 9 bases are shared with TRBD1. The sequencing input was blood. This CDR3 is CASSFAGRDRAYNEQFF. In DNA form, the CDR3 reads TGTGCCAGCAGCTTTGCAGGGAGGGACAGGGCCTACAATGAGCAGTTCTTC.